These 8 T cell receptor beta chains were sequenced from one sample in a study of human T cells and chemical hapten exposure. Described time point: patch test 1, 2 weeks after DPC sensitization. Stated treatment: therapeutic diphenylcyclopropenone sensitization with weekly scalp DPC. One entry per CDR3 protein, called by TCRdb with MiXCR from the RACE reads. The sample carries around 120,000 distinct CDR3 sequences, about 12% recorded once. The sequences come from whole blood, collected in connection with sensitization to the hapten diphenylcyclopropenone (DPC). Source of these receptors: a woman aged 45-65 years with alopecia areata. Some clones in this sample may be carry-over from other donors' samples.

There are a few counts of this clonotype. The CDR3 sequence: CASSLQGLVTDTQYF. The CDR3 coding sequence is TGTGCCAGCAGTTTACAGGGACTAGTTACAGATACGCAGTATTTT. The rearrangement links TRBV28 to TRBJ2-3, with 8 bases lining up with TRBD2. V lost 2 bases and J lost 3; bases outside the gene matches: 4. This CDR3 is 15 amino acids long. Germline-derived CDR1 and CDR2 are MDHEN and SYDVKM.

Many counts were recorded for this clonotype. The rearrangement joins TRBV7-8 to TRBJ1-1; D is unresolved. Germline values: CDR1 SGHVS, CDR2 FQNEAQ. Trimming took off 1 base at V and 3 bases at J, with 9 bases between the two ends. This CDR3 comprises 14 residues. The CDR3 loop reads CASSLVGGDTEAFF. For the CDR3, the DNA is TGTGCCAGCAGCTTAGTGGGCGGTGACACTGAAGCTTTCTTT.

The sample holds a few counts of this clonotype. The CDR3 protein is CASRGTANNQPQHF. The CDR3 nucleotides are TGTGCCAGCAGGGGGACGGCGAACAATCAGCCCCAGCATTTT. This chain joins TRBV2 and TRBJ1-5; D is perhaps TRBD1 (5 bases). The CDR3 totals 14 residues. Trimming took off 6 bases at V and 3 bases at J, with 12 bases between the two ends. Germline V gene data show CDR1 as SNHLY and CDR2 as FYNNEI.

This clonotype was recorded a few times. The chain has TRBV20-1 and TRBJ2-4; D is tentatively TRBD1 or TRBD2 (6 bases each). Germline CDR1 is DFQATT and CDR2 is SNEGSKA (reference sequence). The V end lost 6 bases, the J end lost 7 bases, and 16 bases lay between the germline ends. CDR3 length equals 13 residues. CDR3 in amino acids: CSARRLGGNIQYF. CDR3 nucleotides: TGCAGTGCCCGCCGACTAGGGGGGAACATTCAGTACTTC.

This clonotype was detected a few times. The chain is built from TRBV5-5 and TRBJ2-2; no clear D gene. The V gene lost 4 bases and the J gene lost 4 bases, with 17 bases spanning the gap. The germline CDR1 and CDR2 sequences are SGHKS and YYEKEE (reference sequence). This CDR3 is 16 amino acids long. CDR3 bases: TGTGCCAGCAGCCCCGCGGCCAGGCCGGTCACCGGGGAGCTGTTTTTT. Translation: CASSPAARPVTGELFF.

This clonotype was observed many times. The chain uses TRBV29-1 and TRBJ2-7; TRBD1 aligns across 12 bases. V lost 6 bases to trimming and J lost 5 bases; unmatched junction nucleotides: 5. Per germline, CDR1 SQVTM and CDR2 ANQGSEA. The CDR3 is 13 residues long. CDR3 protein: CSVNRDRGHEQYF. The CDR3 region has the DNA TGCAGCGTAAACCGGGACAGGGGGCACGAGCAGTACTTC.

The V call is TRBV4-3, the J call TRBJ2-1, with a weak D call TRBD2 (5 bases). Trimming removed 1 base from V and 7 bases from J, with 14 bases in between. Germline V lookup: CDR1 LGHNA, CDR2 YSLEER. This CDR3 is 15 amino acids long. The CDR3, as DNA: TGCGCCAGCAGCCAAGTGGAGTTGCGAGGGAATGAGCAGTTCTTC. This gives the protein CASSQVELRGNEQFF.

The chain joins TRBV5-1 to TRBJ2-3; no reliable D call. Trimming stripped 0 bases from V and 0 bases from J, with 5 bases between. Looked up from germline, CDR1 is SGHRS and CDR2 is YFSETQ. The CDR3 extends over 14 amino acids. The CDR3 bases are TGCGCCAGCAGCTTGGGGAAGAGCACAGATACGCAGTATTTT. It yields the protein CASSLGKSTDTQYF.